Given below is one T cell receptor beta chain in context. What it binds is unknown. These data belong to a study of beta chain features in type 1 diabetes. Study-wide results and limits: With patients and controls alike, PCR might favor shorter templates to an equal degree. Type 1 diabetes patients showed a moderate but significant shortening of TCRB CDR3s in all four CD4+ subsets.

By way of CD45RO/CCR7/CD25/CD127/CD95/CD27, the CD4+ regulatory, stem cell-like memory, central memory and naive cells were sorted. CDR1 is LGHNA, CDR2 YNFKEQ, per germline. Trimming removed 3 bases from V and 7 bases from J; junction bases left unmatched: 14. This CDR3 comprises 17 residues. cDNA synthesis used the whole RNA isolate, giving expressed TCRB sequences. Profiled with immunoSEQ multiplex PCR; TCRdb holds only in-frame clones, not every one. The sample has fewer than 900,000 clones, roughly a sixth seen once. The sequenced material came from naive CD4+ T cells from blood. The genes are TRBV4-2 and TRBJ2-1; 8 nucleotides line up with TRBD2. The receptor comes from a woman under 30 in good health. The CDR3 here is CASSHPTGTSSKNEQFF. CDR3 bases: TGTGCCAGCAGCCATCCCACCGGGACTAGTTCGAAGAATGAGCAGTTCTTC.